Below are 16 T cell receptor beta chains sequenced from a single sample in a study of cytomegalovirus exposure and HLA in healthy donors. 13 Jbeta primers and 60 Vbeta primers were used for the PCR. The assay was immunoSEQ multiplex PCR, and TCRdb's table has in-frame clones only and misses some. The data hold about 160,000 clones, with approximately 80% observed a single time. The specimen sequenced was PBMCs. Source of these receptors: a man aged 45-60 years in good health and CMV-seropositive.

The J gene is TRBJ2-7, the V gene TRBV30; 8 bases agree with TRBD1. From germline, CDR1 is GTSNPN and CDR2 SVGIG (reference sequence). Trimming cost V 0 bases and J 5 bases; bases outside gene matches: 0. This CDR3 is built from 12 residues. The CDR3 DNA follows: TGTGCCTGGAGTGTACAGGGGGACGAGCAGTACTTC. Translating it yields CAWSVQGDEQYF.

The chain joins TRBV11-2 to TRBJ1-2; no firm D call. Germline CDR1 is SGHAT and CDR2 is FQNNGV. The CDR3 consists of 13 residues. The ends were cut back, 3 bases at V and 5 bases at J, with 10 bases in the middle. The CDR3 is CASSLGREYGYTF. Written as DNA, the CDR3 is TGTGCCAGCAGCTTGGGCCGAGAGTATGGCTACACCTTC.

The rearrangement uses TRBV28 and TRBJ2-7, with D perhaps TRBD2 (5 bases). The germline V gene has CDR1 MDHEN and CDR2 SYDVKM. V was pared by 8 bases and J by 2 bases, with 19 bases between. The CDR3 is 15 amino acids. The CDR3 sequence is CASRSGFNFPYEQYF. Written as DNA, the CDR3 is TGTGCCAGCCGATCGGGGTTCAACTTTCCCTACGAGCAGTACTTC.

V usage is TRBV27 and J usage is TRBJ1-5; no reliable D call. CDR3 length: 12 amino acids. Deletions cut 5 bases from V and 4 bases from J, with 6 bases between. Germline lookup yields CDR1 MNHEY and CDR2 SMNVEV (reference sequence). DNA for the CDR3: TGTGCCAGCAGTACACAGAATCAGCCCCAGCATTTT. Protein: CASSTQNQPQHF.

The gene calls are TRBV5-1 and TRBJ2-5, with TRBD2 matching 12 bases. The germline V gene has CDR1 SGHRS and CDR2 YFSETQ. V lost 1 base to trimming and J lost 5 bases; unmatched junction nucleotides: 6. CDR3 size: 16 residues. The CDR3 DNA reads TGCGCCAGCAGCTTGATACTAGCGGGGGGTCGGGAGACCCAGTACTTC. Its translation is CASSLILAGGRETQYF.

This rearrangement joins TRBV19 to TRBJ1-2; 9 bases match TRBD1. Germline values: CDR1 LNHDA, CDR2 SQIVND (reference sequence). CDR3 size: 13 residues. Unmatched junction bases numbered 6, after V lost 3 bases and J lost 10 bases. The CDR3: CASSIRDRALYTF. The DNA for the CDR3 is TGTGCCAGTAGTATCCGGGACAGGGCCCTCTACACCTTC.

The CDR3 sequence: CASSTRQGANEKLFF. The CDR3 DNA is TGTGCCAGTAGTACCAGACAGGGGGCTAATGAAAAACTGTTTTTT. The V call is TRBV19, the J call TRBJ1-4; 9 bases agree with TRBD1. V lost 4 bases and J lost 3; bases outside the gene matches: 3. Germline V lookup: CDR1 LNHDA, CDR2 SQIVND (reference sequence). CDR3 size: 15 residues.

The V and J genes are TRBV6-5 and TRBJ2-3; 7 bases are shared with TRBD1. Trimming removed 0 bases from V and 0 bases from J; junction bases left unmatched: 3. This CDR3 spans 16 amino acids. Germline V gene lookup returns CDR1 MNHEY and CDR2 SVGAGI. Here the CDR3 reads CASSYSGQTSTDTQYF. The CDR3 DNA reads TGTGCCAGCAGTTACTCGGGACAGACCAGCACAGATACGCAGTATTTT.

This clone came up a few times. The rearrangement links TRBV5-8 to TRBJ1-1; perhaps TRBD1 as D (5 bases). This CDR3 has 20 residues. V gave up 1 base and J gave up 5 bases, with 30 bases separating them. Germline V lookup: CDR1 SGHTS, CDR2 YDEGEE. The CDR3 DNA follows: TGTGCCAGCAGCTTGCATTCGTCAGGGATGGGTACTGTGGCTCGGACTGAAGCTTTCTTT. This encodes CASSLHSSGMGTVARTEAFF. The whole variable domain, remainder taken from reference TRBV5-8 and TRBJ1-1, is EAGVTQSPTHLIKTRGQQATLRCSPISGHTSVYWYQQALGLGLQFLLWYDEGEERNRGNFPPRFSGRQFPNYSSELNVNALELEDSALYLCASSLHSSGMGTVARTEAFFGQGTRLTVV.

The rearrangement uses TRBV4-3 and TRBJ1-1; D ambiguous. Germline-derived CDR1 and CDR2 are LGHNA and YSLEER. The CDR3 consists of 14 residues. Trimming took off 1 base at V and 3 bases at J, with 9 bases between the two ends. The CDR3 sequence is CASSQGRRDTEAFF. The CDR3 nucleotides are TGCGCCAGCAGCCAAGGTCGACGGGACACTGAAGCTTTCTTT.

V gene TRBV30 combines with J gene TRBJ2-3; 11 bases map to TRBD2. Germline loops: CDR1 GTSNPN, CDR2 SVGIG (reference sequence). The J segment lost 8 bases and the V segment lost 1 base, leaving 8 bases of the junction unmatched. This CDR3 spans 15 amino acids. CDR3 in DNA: TGTGCCTGGAGTGGGGCTCTAGCGGGGGGAGGTACGCAGTATTTT. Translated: CAWSGALAGGGTQYF.

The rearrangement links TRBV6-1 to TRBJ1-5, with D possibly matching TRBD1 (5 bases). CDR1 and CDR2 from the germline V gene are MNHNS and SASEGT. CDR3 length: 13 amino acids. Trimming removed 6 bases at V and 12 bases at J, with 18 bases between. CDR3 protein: CASSSQAMKGQHF. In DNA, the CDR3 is TGTGCCAGCAGCTCACAGGCCATGAAGGGCCAGCATTTT.

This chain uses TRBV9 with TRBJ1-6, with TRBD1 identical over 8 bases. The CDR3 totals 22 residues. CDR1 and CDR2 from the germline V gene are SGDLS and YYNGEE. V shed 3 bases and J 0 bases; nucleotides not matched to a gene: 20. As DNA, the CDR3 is TGTGCCAGCAGCGAGCACGCCTTTGGAAGGGACAGGCCGAGCTCCTATAATTCACCCCTCCACTTT. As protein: CASSEHAFGRDRPSSYNSPLHF. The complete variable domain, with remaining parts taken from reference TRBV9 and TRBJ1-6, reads DSGVTQTPKHLITATGQRVTLRCSPRSGDLSVYWYQQSLDQGLQFLIQYYNGEERAKGNILERFSAQQFPDLHSELNLSSLELGDSALYFCASSEHAFGRDRPSSYNSPLHFGNGTRLTVT.

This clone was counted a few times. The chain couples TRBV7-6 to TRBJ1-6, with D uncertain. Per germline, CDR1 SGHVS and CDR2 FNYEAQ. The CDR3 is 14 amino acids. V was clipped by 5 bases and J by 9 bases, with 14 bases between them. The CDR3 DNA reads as TGTGCCAGCAGCGCCCGAGTACAGCTTTCACCCCTCCACTTT. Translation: CASSARVQLSPLHF.

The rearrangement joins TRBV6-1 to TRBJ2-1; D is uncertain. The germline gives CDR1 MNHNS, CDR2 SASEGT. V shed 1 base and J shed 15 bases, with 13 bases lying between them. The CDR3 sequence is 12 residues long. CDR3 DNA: TGTGCCAGCAGTGAAGGGAGTCGGGTACGGTTCTTC. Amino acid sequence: CASSEGSRVRFF.

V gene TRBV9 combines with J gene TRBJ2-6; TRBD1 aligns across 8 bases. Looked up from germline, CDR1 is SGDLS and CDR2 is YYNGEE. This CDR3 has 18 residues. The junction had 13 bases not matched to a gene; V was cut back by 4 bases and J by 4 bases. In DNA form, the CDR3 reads TGTGCCAGCAGCTCCGAACCCCAGGGGGCAGGGGGGGCCAACGTCCTGACTTTC. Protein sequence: CASSSEPQGAGGANVLTF.